These 4 T cell receptor beta chains originate from one sample sequenced in a study of T cell clonality in common variable immunodeficiency. Produced via immunoSEQ multiplex PCR; TCRdb's table is partial and in-frame only. The repertoire table contains more than 6,500 clones. Study-wide results and limits: In common variable immunodeficiency, TCR beta chains reportedly carried fewer deletions and N-nucleotide insertions.

These receptors have no known antigen. Sequenced material: peripheral blood mononuclear cells. The receptors were sampled from a human donor with common variable immunodeficiency.

This clone registers medium-sized by frequency. The CDR3 goes on 3 residues after the read ends, and that part is filled in from the germline J gene. The chain combines TRBV15 with TRBJ2-3, with 8 bases matching TRBD1. V was clipped by 0 bases and J by 1 base; unmatched bases: 3. The length of the CDR3 is 16 residues. Germline lookup yields CDR1 LNHNV and CDR2 YYDKDF (reference sequence). CDR3 DNA (partial): TGTGCCACCAGCAGAGATTTGACAGGGGGCACAGATACG. It is translated as CATSRDLTGGTDT. The whole CDR3 protein reads CATSRDLTGGTDTQYF.

Notes on this clone: The CDR3 end falls 3 residues outside the read, so it is completed with the germline J gene. V usage is TRBV7-9 and J usage is TRBJ1-2; weak D call: TRBD1 (6 bases). CDR3 length: 13 residues. CDR1 is SEHNR and CDR2 is FQNEAQ in the germline V gene (reference sequence). CDR3 sequence: CASSLATGGGYTF. Partial CDR3 DNA: TGTGCCAGCAGCTTAGCGACAGGTGGAGGC.

A word on this clone: The read ends 3 residues before the CDR3 terminus; that terminus is restored from the germline J gene. The chain combines TRBV2 with TRBJ2-3, with 10 bases identical to TRBD2. From germline, CDR1 is SNHLY and CDR2 FYNNEI. The CDR3 runs 15 residues. The CDR3 loop reads CASSDGLAGVKTQYF. Partial CDR3 DNA: TGTGCCAGCAGTGATGGGCTAGCGGGAGTAAAGACG.

Concerning this clone: The read gets to within 3 residues of the CDR3 end, and the germline J gene fills in the rest. The rearrangement links TRBV18 to TRBJ1-5; 7 bases are shared with TRBD1. This CDR3 is built from 16 residues. V lost 5 bases, J lost 0 bases, and 7 bases stayed unmatched. Germline V gene sequence: CDR1 KGHSH, CDR2 LQKENI. CDR3 DNA (partial): TGTGCCAGCTCATCCGAACAGGGGAATAGCAATCAGCCC. This translates into CASSSEQGNSNQP. The full CDR3 protein reads CASSSEQGNSNQPQHF.